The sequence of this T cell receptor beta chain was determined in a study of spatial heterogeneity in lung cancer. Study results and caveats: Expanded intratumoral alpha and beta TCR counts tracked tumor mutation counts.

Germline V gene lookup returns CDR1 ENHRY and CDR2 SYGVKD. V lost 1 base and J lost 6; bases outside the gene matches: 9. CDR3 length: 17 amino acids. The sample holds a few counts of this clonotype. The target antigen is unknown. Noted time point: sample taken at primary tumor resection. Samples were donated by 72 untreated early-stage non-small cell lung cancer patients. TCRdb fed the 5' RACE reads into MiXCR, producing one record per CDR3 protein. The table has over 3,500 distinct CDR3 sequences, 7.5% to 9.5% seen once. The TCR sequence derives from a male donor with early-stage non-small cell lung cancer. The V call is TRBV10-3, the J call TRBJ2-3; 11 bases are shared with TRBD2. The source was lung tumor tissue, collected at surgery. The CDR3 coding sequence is TGTGCCATCAGTGAGTTCCCGGCTAGCGGGAGGACGGATACGCAGTATTTT. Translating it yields CAISEFPASGRTDTQYF.